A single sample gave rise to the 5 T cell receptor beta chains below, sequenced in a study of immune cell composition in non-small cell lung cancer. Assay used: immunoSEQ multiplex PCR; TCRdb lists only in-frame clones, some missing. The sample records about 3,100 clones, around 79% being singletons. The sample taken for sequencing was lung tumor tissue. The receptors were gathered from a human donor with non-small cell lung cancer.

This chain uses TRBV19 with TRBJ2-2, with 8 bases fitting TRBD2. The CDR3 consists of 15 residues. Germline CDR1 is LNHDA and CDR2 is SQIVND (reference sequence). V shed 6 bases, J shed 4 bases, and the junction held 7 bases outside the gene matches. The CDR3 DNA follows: TGTGCCAGTAGCCAAAGCGGGGGTTCCACCGGGGAGCTGTTTTTT. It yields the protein CASSQSGGSTGELFF.

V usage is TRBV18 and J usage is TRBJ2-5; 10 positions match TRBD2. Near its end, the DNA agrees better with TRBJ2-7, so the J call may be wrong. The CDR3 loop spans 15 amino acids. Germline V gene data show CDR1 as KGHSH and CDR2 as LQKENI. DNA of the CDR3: TGTGCCAGCTCACCAGAAGCGGGAGGGCCCTACGAGCAGTACTTC. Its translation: CASSPEAGGPYEQYF.

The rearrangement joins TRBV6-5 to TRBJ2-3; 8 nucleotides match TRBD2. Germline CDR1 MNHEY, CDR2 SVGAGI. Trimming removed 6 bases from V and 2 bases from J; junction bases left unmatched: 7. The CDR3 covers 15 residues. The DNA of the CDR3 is TGTGCCAGCAGGAGCGGGAGTGGGCCCACAGATACGCAGTATTTT. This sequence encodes CASRSGSGPTDTQYF.

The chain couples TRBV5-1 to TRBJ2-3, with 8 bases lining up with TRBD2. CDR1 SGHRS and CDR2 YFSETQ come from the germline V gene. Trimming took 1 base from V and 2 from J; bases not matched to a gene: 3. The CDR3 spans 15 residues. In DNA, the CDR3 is TGCGCCAGCAGCTTGACTAGCGGAAACACAGATACGCAGTATTTT. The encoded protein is CASSLTSGNTDTQYF.

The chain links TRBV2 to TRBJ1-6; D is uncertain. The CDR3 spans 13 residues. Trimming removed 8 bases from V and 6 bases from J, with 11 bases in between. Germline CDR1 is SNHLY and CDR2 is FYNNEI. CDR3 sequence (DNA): TGTGCCAGCGGGCCGCAGGTTAATTCACCCCTCCACTTT. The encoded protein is CASGPQVNSPLHF.